Listed here are 32 T cell receptor beta chains from one sample, sequenced in a study of cytomegalovirus exposure and HLA in healthy donors. This PCR relied on a set of 60 Vbeta primers and 13 Jbeta primers. Measured with immunoSEQ multiplex PCR; TCRdb has only the in-frame clones, and not every one. The sample has 75,000 to 90,000 clones; under 80% are singletons. The sample comprised PBMCs. Receptor source: a male donor in good health and CMV-seropositive.

The chain is built from TRBV7-2 and TRBJ2-5; 8 nucleotides line up with TRBD2. Looked up from germline, CDR1 is SGHTA and CDR2 is FQGNSA. Germline trimming cut 2 bases from V and 0 bases from J; bases unmatched to any gene: 2. The CDR3 extends over 15 amino acids. The CDR3 DNA sequence: TGTGCCAGCAGCTTAAGCGGGGGCTACCAAGAGACCCAGTACTTC. This sequence encodes CASSLSGGYQETQYF.

V usage is TRBV10-3 and J usage is TRBJ2-7; no clear D gene. Trimming removed 4 bases from V and 5 bases from J, with 15 bases in between. The CDR3 contains 14 residues. Germline values: CDR1 ENHRY, CDR2 SYGVKD. CDR3 DNA: TGTGCCATCAGTGGGAAGAGCTTGGAGAACGAGCAGTACTTC. Translation gives CAISGKSLENEQYF.

V and J are TRBV5-6 and TRBJ1-5; TRBD1 agrees at 8 bases. Per germline, CDR1 SGHDT and CDR2 YYEEEE. Trimming removed 4 bases from V and 5 bases from J; junction bases left unmatched: 8. This CDR3 has 15 amino acids. CDR3 amino acids: CASSPGQGRDQPQHF. DNA of the CDR3: TGTGCCAGCAGCCCCGGACAGGGAAGGGATCAGCCCCAGCATTTT. The whole variable domain, remainder taken from reference TRBV5-6 and TRBJ1-5, is DAGVTQSPTHLIKTRGQQVTLRCSPKSGHDTVSWYQQALGQGPQFIFQYYEEEERQRGNFPDRFSGHQFPNYSSELNVNALLLGDSALYLCASSPGQGRDQPQHFGDGTRLSIL.

The chain couples TRBV28 to TRBJ1-6; tentatively, D is TRBD1 (5 bases). Germline-derived CDR1 and CDR2 are MDHEN and SYDVKM. The ends were cut back, 5 bases at V and 10 bases at J, with 12 bases in the middle. This CDR3 is 13 amino acids long. The CDR3 nucleotides are TGTGCCAGCAGTCTAGGGACTTCCTCACCCCTCCACTTT. Residues: CASSLGTSSPLHF.

The chain combines TRBV14 with TRBJ1-5, with D tentatively TRBD1 (6 bases). In germline, CDR1 is SGHDN, CDR2 FVKESK. The CDR3 has 13 amino acids. The germline V and J ends were trimmed by 5 bases and 7 bases, with 12 bases remaining between them. CDR3 residues: CASSAGDRQPQHF. CDR3 nucleotides: TGTGCCAGCAGCGCAGGGGACCGGCAGCCCCAGCATTTT.

V gene TRBV4-1 combines with J gene TRBJ2-3; D is possibly TRBD2 (6 bases). Per the germline V gene, CDR1 is MGHRA and CDR2 is YSYEKL. The CDR3 runs 18 residues. Between the trimmed V and J ends, which lost 3 bases and 4 bases, there was a span of 23 bases. This chain's CDR3 is CASSQTLPAGRTPDTQYF. CDR3 nucleotides: TGCGCCAGCAGCCAGACCCTCCCGGCGGGGAGAACCCCAGATACGCAGTATTTT.

This clone showed up just once. The chain couples TRBV7-3 to TRBJ2-1; 8 bases align to TRBD2. V shed 4 bases and J 0 bases; nucleotides not matched to a gene: 14. Germline loops: CDR1 SGHTA, CDR2 FQGTGA. The CDR3 spans 19 residues. The CDR3 loop reads CASSSPQTGRGASYNEQFF. CDR3 bases: TGTGCCAGCAGCTCCCCCCAGACTGGGCGGGGGGCCTCCTACAATGAGCAGTTCTTC. Combining the CDR3 with reference TRBV7-3 and TRBJ2-1 gives the whole variable domain GAGVSQTPSNKVTEKGKYVELRCDPISGHTALYWYRQSLGQGPEFLIYFQGTGAADDSGLPNDRFFAVRPEGSVSTLKIQRTERGDSAVYLCASSSPQTGRGASYNEQFFGPGTRLTVL.

This clone appeared a single time. This sequence joins TRBV6-5 and TRBJ2-5; D not certain. Trimming shortened V by 3 bases and J by 4 bases, and 12 bases separated the two germline ends. Germline lookup yields CDR1 MNHEY and CDR2 SVGAGI. The CDR3 has 14 residues. CDR3 in amino acids: CASSYGAGVETQYF. The CDR3 DNA is TGTGCCAGCAGTTATGGCGCAGGCGTAGAGACCCAGTACTTC.

V is TRBV28 and J is TRBJ2-7, with TRBD1 identical over 7 bases. The CDR3 runs 14 residues. Germline lookup yields CDR1 MDHEN and CDR2 SYDVKM. With V trimmed by 3 bases and J by 4 bases, 6 bases remained unmatched. The CDR3 coding sequence is TGTGCCAGCAGTTTCAGGGGGATTTCTTACGAGCAGTACTTC. Amino acid sequence: CASSFRGISYEQYF.

The rearrangement joins TRBV5-4 to TRBJ2-5; possibly TRBD2 for D (5 bases). The germline gives CDR1 SGHNT, CDR2 YYREEE (reference sequence). The length of the CDR3 is 15 residues. The V end was cut by 0 bases, the J end by 1 base, with 10 bases between. CDR3 bases: TGTGCCAGCAGCTTGGGGACGGCGGGCCAAGAGACCCAGTACTTC. Residues: CASSLGTAGQETQYF.

This rearrangement joins TRBV5-6 to TRBJ1-5; the match to TRBD1 covers 7 bases. The length of the CDR3 is 16 residues. V was clipped by 3 bases and J by 6 bases; unmatched bases: 12. Germline-derived CDR1 and CDR2 are SGHDT and YYEEEE. This CDR3 reads CASSSYTDRLSQPQHF. CDR3 DNA: TGTGCCAGCAGCTCATACACGGACAGGTTGAGTCAGCCCCAGCATTTT.

This clone was picked up one time. This chain connects TRBV27 to TRBJ1-3, with unresolved D. This CDR3 has 13 residues. Trimming stripped 3 bases from V and 2 bases from J, with 5 bases between. CDR1 is MNHEY and CDR2 is SMNVEV in the germline V gene (reference sequence). In DNA form, the CDR3 reads TGTGCCAGCAGTTTGCGGACTGGAAACACCATATATTTT. Translation: CASSLRTGNTIYF.

In this sample, this clone turned up a few times. The V and J genes are TRBV18 and TRBJ1-4; maybe TRBD1 (5 bases). This CDR3 spans 13 amino acids. The V gene lost 6 bases and the J gene lost 8 bases, with 13 bases spanning the gap. Germline V lookup: CDR1 KGHSH, CDR2 LQKENI. The CDR3 DNA sequence: TGTGCCAGCTCTCGAGGACGGGGGGAAAAACTGTTTTTT. Its protein product is CASSRGRGEKLFF. The whole variable domain, remainder taken from reference TRBV18 and TRBJ1-4, is NAGVMQNPRHLVRRRGQEARLRCSPMKGHSHVYWYRQLPEEGLKFMVYLQKENIIDESGMPKERFSAEFPKEGPSILRIQQVVRGDSAAYFCASSRGRGEKLFFGSGTQLSVL.

V usage is TRBV28 and J usage is TRBJ2-7; no definite D call. Trimming pared 1 base from V and 2 bases from J, leaving 6 bases between. Per germline, CDR1 MDHEN and CDR2 SYDVKM. The length of the CDR3 is 13 residues. The CDR3 DNA is TGTGCCAGCAGTTTATCCCCAACCTACGAGCAGTACTTC. Translated, it gives CASSLSPTYEQYF.

The chain combines TRBV7-8 with TRBJ2-1; D not certain. Germline V gene lookup returns CDR1 SGHVS and CDR2 FQNEAQ. The CDR3 runs to 13 residues. V was shortened by 5 bases and J by 2 bases, with 7 bases between the two germline ends. This chain's CDR3 is CASSGGTYNEQFF. In nucleotides, the CDR3 is TGTGCCAGCAGCGGTGGCACCTACAATGAGCAGTTCTTC.

The rearrangement joins TRBV15 to TRBJ1-3; D is ambiguous. V dropped 3 bases and J dropped 8 bases, with 8 bases sitting between them. Per germline, CDR1 LNHNV and CDR2 YYDKDF (reference sequence). The CDR3 length is 12 residues. The CDR3 region is CATSRAADTIYF. The CDR3 region has the DNA TGTGCCACCAGCAGGGCAGCGGACACCATATATTTT.

This clone appeared once. The rearrangement joins TRBV28 to TRBJ1-5; 7 nucleotides line up with TRBD1. The V segment lost 6 bases and the J segment 5 bases; nucleotides outside the gene matches: 13. CDR3 length: 16 residues. Germline V gene sequence: CDR1 MDHEN, CDR2 SYDVKM. The CDR3 coding sequence is TGTGCCAGCAGCTCGGCCGCCAGGGGGGTGGATCAGCCCCAGCATTTT. It is translated as CASSSAARGVDQPQHF.

CDR3 in amino acids: CASSEPQPYEQYF. In nucleotides, the CDR3 is TGCGCCAGCAGTGAACCACAGCCCTACGAGCAGTACTTC. The gene calls are TRBV10-2 and TRBJ2-7; D is ambiguous. CDR1 and CDR2 (germline): WSHSY, SAAADI. V gave up 3 bases and J gave up 2 bases, with 8 bases separating them. This CDR3 has 13 residues.

This clone has just one count. V usage is TRBV13 and J usage is TRBJ2-1; D remains ambiguous. CDR3 length: 14 residues. The V gene's germline CDR1 is PRHDT and CDR2 FYEKMQ (reference sequence). Trimming removed 0 bases at V and 8 bases at J, with 11 bases between. CDR3: CASSLGGSSDEQFF. The CDR3 nucleotides are TGTGCCAGCAGCTTAGGGGGTAGCAGTGATGAGCAGTTCTTC.

CDR3 in DNA: TGTGCCAGCAGTTACTCGACTAGCGGGGACACAGATACGCAGTATTTT. This codes for CASSYSTSGDTDTQYF. The chain carries TRBV6-5 and TRBJ2-3, with TRBD2 matching over 11 bases. V was clipped by 0 bases and J by 2 bases; unmatched bases: 1. CDR1 is MNHEY and CDR2 is SVGAGI in the germline V gene. CDR3 length: 16 amino acids.

This sequence joins TRBV6-5 and TRBJ1-2; D is perhaps TRBD1 (5 bases). V dropped 1 base and J dropped 7 bases, with 7 bases sitting between them. Germline V gives CDR1 MNHEY, CDR2 SVGAGI. The CDR3 is made up of 12 amino acids. The CDR3 DNA reads TGTGCCAGCAGTTACTGGGGGGGTGGCTACACCTTC. It codes for CASSYWGGGYTF.

CDR3 loop: CASGSTALSTEAFF. The DNA for the CDR3 is TGTGCCAGCGGCTCAACAGCTTTAAGCACTGAAGCTTTCTTT. The V and J genes are TRBV6-6 and TRBJ1-1, with D hard to call. The germline CDR1 and CDR2 sequences are MNHNY and SVGAGI (reference sequence). V lost 8 bases and J lost 4, with 17 bases in between. The CDR3 consists of 14 residues.

This clone was counted between two and nine times. The rearrangement links TRBV7-2 to TRBJ1-5; D remains ambiguous. This CDR3 is 15 amino acids long. CDR1 is SGHTA, CDR2 FQGNSA, per germline. Trimming took off 1 base at V and 0 bases at J, with 7 bases between the two ends. CDR3 coding DNA: TGTGCCAGCAGCTTAGTCTCGGGTAGCAATCAGCCCCAGCATTTT. It encodes CASSLVSGSNQPQHF. The variable domain in full, completed from reference TRBV7-2 and TRBJ1-5, reads GAGVSQSPSNKVTEKGKDVELRCDPISGHTALYWYRQSLGQGLEFLIYFQGNSAPDKSGLPSDRFSAERTGGSVSTLTIQRTQQEDSAVYLCASSLVSGSNQPQHFGDGTRLSIL.

The chain is built from TRBV11-1 and TRBJ2-7; D perhaps matches TRBD1 (6 bases). The V and J ends lost 0 bases and 3 bases respectively, with 12 bases between them. This CDR3 has 15 residues. Germline V lookup: CDR1 SGHAT, CDR2 FQDESV (reference sequence). The CDR3 nucleotides read TGTGCCAGCAGCTTAGCGGTGACAGGCGACTACGAGCAGTACTTC. Amino acid sequence: CASSLAVTGDYEQYF.

The chain couples TRBV5-1 to TRBJ2-7; D unresolved. Germline CDR1 reads SGHRS; CDR2 reads YFSETQ. This CDR3 region has 11 residues. The ends were cut back, 1 base at V and 7 bases at J, with 6 bases in the middle. This CDR3 is CASSLNQEQYF. The CDR3 bases are TGCGCCAGCAGCTTGAATCAGGAGCAGTACTTC.

For the CDR3, the DNA is TGTGCCAGCAGTCCTACAGGGGGGTTAGGGGAGACCCAGTACTTC. It codes for CASSPTGGLGETQYF. The chain carries TRBV28 and TRBJ2-5, with 8 bases fitting TRBD1. The length of the CDR3 is 15 residues. The germline CDR1 and CDR2 sequences are MDHEN and SYDVKM. J lost 5 bases, V lost 5 bases, and 10 bases had no gene match.

This chain joins TRBV28 and TRBJ1-1, with D possibly being TRBD1 (6 bases). The V gene lost 5 bases and the J gene lost 4 bases, with 14 bases spanning the gap. CDR1 is MDHEN and CDR2 is SYDVKM in the germline V gene. CDR3 length: 14 amino acids. This CDR3 reads CASSRDILSTEAFF. The CDR3 bases are TGTGCCAGCAGTCGGGACATTCTGTCCACTGAAGCTTTCTTT. Based on the CDR3 plus reference TRBV28 and TRBJ1-1, the full variable domain is DVKVTQSSRYLVKRTGEKVFLECVQDMDHENMFWYRQDPGLGLRLIYFSYDVKMKEKGDIPEGYSVSREKKERFSLILESASTNQTSMYLCASSRDILSTEAFFGQGTRLTVV.

This clone was observed a few times. CDR3 coding DNA: TGTGCCAGCACCCCCCAATCTGAGCAGTTCTTC. Amino acids: CASTPQSEQFF. The chain uses TRBV7-2 and TRBJ2-1; D is uncertain. V was cut by 7 bases and J by 9 bases, with 10 bases left in between. There are 11 residues in the CDR3. Per the germline V gene, CDR1 is SGHTA and CDR2 is FQGNSA.

V is TRBV9 and J is TRBJ1-6; no firm D call. Germline CDR1 SGDLS, CDR2 YYNGEE. This CDR3 has 15 amino acids. Trimming shortened V by 2 bases and J by 7 bases, and 13 bases separated the two germline ends. The CDR3 sequence is CASSVSNLQNSPLHF. The CDR3 DNA reads TGTGCCAGCAGCGTGTCTAACCTCCAAAATTCACCCCTCCACTTT.

CDR3 DNA: TGTGCCAGTAGTGGGGGGGGCAACGGCCAAGAGACCCAGTACTTC. Translated, it gives CASSGGGNGQETQYF. The V call is TRBV19, the J call TRBJ2-5; D may be TRBD2 (7 bases). Germline lookup yields CDR1 LNHDA and CDR2 SQIVND (reference sequence). The CDR3 has 15 amino acids. The ends were cut back, 5 bases at V and 1 base at J, with 14 bases in the middle.

The table lists this clone with a count of one. The chain uses TRBV15 and TRBJ2-1; the match to TRBD1 covers 7 bases. CDR3 size: 16 residues. Germline CDR1 reads LNHNV; CDR2 reads YYDKDF (reference sequence). The ends lost 0 bases at V and 4 bases at J; junction bases unmatched: 6. CDR3 loop: CATSREVGTVYNEQFF. CDR3 DNA: TGTGCCACCAGCAGAGAGGTAGGGACAGTATACAATGAGCAGTTCTTC. The full variable domain, its missing parts supplied by reference TRBV15 and TRBJ2-1, is DAMVIQNPRYQVTQFGKPVTLSCSQTLNHNVMYWYQQKSSQAPKLLFHYYDKDFNNEADTPDNFQSRRPNTSFCFLDIRSPGLGDTAMYLCATSREVGTVYNEQFFGPGTRLTVL.

The rearrangement links TRBV7-2 to TRBJ1-6; perhaps TRBD1 as D (5 bases). The CDR3 runs 15 residues. The germline V and J ends were trimmed by 4 bases and 7 bases, with 14 bases remaining between them. The germline gives CDR1 SGHTA, CDR2 FQGNSA. CDR3: CASSSSGGENSPLHF. The CDR3 DNA reads as TGTGCCAGCAGCTCATCGGGGGGGGAAAATTCACCCCTCCACTTT.